This TCR beta chain emerged from a study of Graves' ophthalmopathy and Graves' hyperthyroidism. Using RNA transcripts, the TCR beta CDR3 regions were amplified. The workflow started with a first-round RT-PCR run with HTBI primers and then moved on to a second-round multiplex PCR. TCRdb called the multiplex PCR reads again in MiXCR, with one record for every CDR3 protein. The sample has tens of thousands of distinct CDR3 sequences, nearly 50% seen once. The V gene lost 2 bases and the J gene lost 8 bases, with 16 bases spanning the gap. The germline V gene encodes CDR1 KGHSH and CDR2 LQKENI. CDR3 length: 15 amino acids. Turning to this clonotype: The antigen is not known.

Study-level points and caveats: Detection in blood was also observed for most expanded thyroid clonotypes above 0.001 frequency.

Patients newly diagnosed with hyperthyroidism, under 2 months' duration, were aged 18 to 65, the study reports. Material: peripheral blood. The clonotype was recovered from an adult woman with stable Graves' hyperthyroidism. This rearrangement joins TRBV18 to TRBJ2-4, with D possibly being TRBD2 (6 bases). The CDR3 loop is CASSPNVAGSDIQYF. As DNA, the CDR3 is TGTGCCAGCTCACCAAACGTCGCGGGGAGCGACATTCAGTACTTC.